Shown below are 29 T cell receptor beta chains from a single sample sequenced in a study of OX40 agonist ivuxolimab in advanced cancers. The protocol was immunoSEQ multiplex PCR, while the TCRdb copy is restricted to in-frame clones and leaves out a portion. The table records some 63,000 clones, 90% to 95% of them present only once. The material sequenced was CD4+ or CD8+ T cells sorted from blood, taken in a trial of the OX40 agonist ivuxolimab. These receptors were obtained from an adult with an advanced solid tumor such as melanoma, head and neck, liver or kidney cancer.

DNA of the CDR3: TGTGCCAGCAGCTCAATACAGGGAGGCCCTCGCGAGCAGTACTTC. Its translation is CASSSIQGGPREQYF. This rearrangement joins TRBV6-5 to TRBJ2-7; perhaps D is TRBD1 or TRBD2 (6 bases each). The CDR3 consists of 15 residues. Germline V lookup: CDR1 MNHEY, CDR2 SVGAGI. The V end lost 6 bases, the J end lost 6 bases, and 21 bases lay between the germline ends.

The chain recombines TRBV11-3 with TRBJ2-1; D remains ambiguous. In germline, CDR1 is SGHNT, CDR2 YENEEA. The length of the CDR3 is 12 residues. Trimming took 2 bases from V and 6 from J, leaving 5 bases between them. The CDR3 DNA is TGTGCCAGCAGCTTAACAACCAATGAGCAGTTCTTC. Encoded protein: CASSLTTNEQFF.

The chain recombines TRBV9 with TRBJ2-3, with a weak D call TRBD2 (6 bases). Germline CDR1 is SGDLS and CDR2 is YYNGEE. Trimming took 3 bases from V and 0 from J, leaving 14 bases between them. The CDR3 contains 16 residues. The CDR3 is CASSAPLLASTDTQYF. The CDR3 DNA reads TGTGCCAGCAGCGCGCCCTTACTAGCCAGCACAGATACGCAGTATTTT.

The genes are TRBV16 and TRBJ2-7; TRBD1 aligns across 7 bases. The ends lost 1 base at V and 2 bases at J; junction bases unmatched: 5. Per germline, CDR1 KGHSY and CDR2 FQNENV. CDR3 length: 15 amino acids. Here the CDR3 reads CASSQLWDRAYEQYF. The CDR3 bases are TGTGCCAGCAGCCAATTGTGGGACAGAGCCTACGAGCAGTACTTC.

The V gene is TRBV5-1, the J gene TRBJ2-3, with 12 bases matching TRBD2. V lost 6 bases and J lost 5; bases outside the gene matches: 7. The CDR3 extends over 15 amino acids. Germline V gene lookup returns CDR1 SGHRS and CDR2 YFSETQ. The CDR3 here is CASKLAGGLKDTQYF. In nucleotides, the CDR3 is TGCGCCAGCAAACTAGCGGGGGGACTTAAAGATACGCAGTATTTT.

The V and J genes are TRBV7-2 and TRBJ2-2; D is perhaps TRBD1 (5 bases). The CDR3 runs to 15 residues. The germline V and J ends were trimmed by 2 bases and 2 bases, with 9 bases remaining between them. Germline V CDR1 and CDR2: SGHTA, FQGNSA. CDR3 DNA: TGTGCCAGCAGCTTATACAGGAGCAACACCGGGGAGCTGTTTTTT. Residues: CASSLYRSNTGELFF.

The sample holds one count of this clone. The chain is built from TRBV15 and TRBJ1-4; 8 bases fit TRBD1. Germline trimming cut 1 base from V and 7 bases from J; bases unmatched to any gene: 2. Germline V CDR1 and CDR2: LNHNV, YYDKDF (reference sequence). The CDR3 covers 14 residues. CDR3 in DNA: TGTGCCACCAGCAGAGCAGGGGGCGTTGAAAAACTGTTTTTT. This encodes CATSRAGGVEKLFF.

The V and J genes are TRBV9 and TRBJ1-1; tentatively, D is TRBD1 (5 bases). Looked up from germline, CDR1 is SGDLS and CDR2 is YYNGEE. The CDR3 covers 20 residues. The V and J ends lost 0 bases and 6 bases respectively, with 30 bases between them. CDR3 loop: CASSVAPVFFAALEGSEAFF. DNA for the CDR3: TGTGCCAGCAGCGTAGCTCCGGTATTCTTTGCCGCATTAGAGGGGTCTGAAGCTTTCTTT.

V usage is TRBV11-2 and J usage is TRBJ2-7; 7 nucleotides align to TRBD2. The length of the CDR3 is 14 residues. Germline lookup yields CDR1 SGHAT and CDR2 FQNNGV. V lost 1 base and J lost 2; bases outside the gene matches: 2. The CDR3, as DNA: TGTGCCAGCAGCTTAGGCGGGAGCCCCTACGAGCAGTACTTC. Amino acid sequence: CASSLGGSPYEQYF. The whole variable domain, remainder taken from reference TRBV11-2 and TRBJ2-7, is EAGVAQSPRYKIIEKRQSVAFWCNPISGHATLYWYQQILGQGPKLLIQFQNNGVVDDSQLPKDRFSAERLKGVDSTLKIQPAKLEDSAVYLCASSLGGSPYEQYFGPGTRLTVT.

The chain uses TRBV2 and TRBJ2-2; D is tentatively TRBD1 or TRBD2 (5 bases each). The CDR3 contains 17 residues. The germline gives CDR1 SNHLY, CDR2 FYNNEI. V lost 10 bases and J 7 bases, leaving 28 bases between the germline ends. This CDR3 is CATRLYNPGREGGELFF. The CDR3 region has the DNA TGTGCCACCCGCCTGTACAATCCGGGACGAGAGGGCGGGGAGCTGTTTTTT.

In its sample, this clone was seen once. This chain connects TRBV27 to TRBJ2-7; 8 positions agree with TRBD1. The V segment lost 7 bases and the J segment 2 bases; nucleotides outside the gene matches: 22. The CDR3 contains 19 residues. Per the germline V gene, CDR1 is MNHEY and CDR2 is SMNVEV (reference sequence). The CDR3 sequence: CASNPLAGGAMIPTYEQYF. The CDR3 nucleotides are TGTGCCAGCAACCCCTTAGCAGGGGGCGCCATGATACCGACCTACGAGCAGTACTTC.

V is TRBV28 and J is TRBJ2-2; D gene ambiguous. This CDR3 has 13 residues. V lost 5 bases, J lost 2 bases, and 6 bases lay in between. Germline V gives CDR1 MDHEN, CDR2 SYDVKM. The CDR3: CASSQYNTGELFF. In DNA, the CDR3 is TGTGCCAGCAGTCAGTATAACACCGGGGAGCTGTTTTTT.

J is TRBJ1-3 and V is TRBV9; TRBD1 might be the D (5 bases). Germline-derived CDR1 and CDR2 are SGDLS and YYNGEE. The CDR3 sequence is 20 residues long. With 1 base removed from V and 0 bases from J, the gap between germline ends came to 23 bases. The CDR3, as DNA: TGTGCCAGCAGCGTATTGATTCTCGGGCCAGGGATTTTCTCTGGAAACACCATATATTTT. Encoded protein: CASSVLILGPGIFSGNTIYF. Together with reference TRBV9 and TRBJ1-3, the CDR3 gives the full variable domain: DSGVTQTPKHLITATGQRVTLRCSPRSGDLSVYWYQQSLDQGLQFLIQYYNGEERAKGNILERFSAQQFPDLHSELNLSSLELGDSALYFCASSVLILGPGIFSGNTIYFGEGSWLTVV.

The chain joins TRBV7-6 to TRBJ1-1; no reliable D call. The CDR3 extends over 12 amino acids. V was clipped by 1 base and J by 4 bases, with 4 bases between them. From germline, CDR1 is SGHVS and CDR2 FNYEAQ. CDR3 DNA sequence: TGTGCCAGCAGCTTAGGGAGCACTGAAGCTTTCTTT. It yields the protein CASSLGSTEAFF.

This sequence joins TRBV5-4 and TRBJ2-7; 12 bases are a match to TRBD2. V trimming: 4 bases; J trimming: 3 bases; junction bases outside the gene matches: 8. The CDR3 is made up of 16 amino acids. CDR1 SGHNT and CDR2 YYREEE come from the germline V gene (reference sequence). The CDR3 here is CASSPGLAGSLYEQYF. CDR3 DNA sequence: TGTGCCAGCAGCCCCGGACTAGCGGGATCTCTCTACGAGCAGTACTTC.

This chain joins TRBV6-5 and TRBJ2-1; the D is unclear. The CDR3 runs 15 residues. V lost 0 bases to trimming and J lost 2 bases, with 8 bases between them. Germline values: CDR1 MNHEY, CDR2 SVGAGI. DNA of the CDR3: TGTGCCAGCAGTTACTCCGGTAACCCCTACAATGAGCAGTTCTTC. Translated, it gives CASSYSGNPYNEQFF.

The chain combines TRBV7-9 with TRBJ2-5; 8 bases are shared with TRBD2. Germline loops: CDR1 SEHNR, CDR2 FQNEAQ (reference sequence). V was pared by 1 base and J by 5 bases, with 18 bases of the junction left unmatched. This CDR3 has 19 residues. CDR3: CASSLGQAGFLAGQETQYF. The CDR3 DNA follows: TGTGCCAGCAGCTTAGGACAGGCCGGATTTTTAGCGGGGCAGGAGACCCAGTACTTC.

The chain combines TRBV4-2 with TRBJ2-2, with D unclear. Germline V CDR1 and CDR2: LGHNA, YNFKEQ. CDR3 length equals 13 residues. V was clipped by 1 base and J by 5 bases, with 5 bases between them. The CDR3 coding sequence is TGTGCCAGCAGCCAAGGAGGAACCGGGGAGCTGTTTTTT. It specifies CASSQGGTGELFF.

The V and J genes are TRBV27 and TRBJ2-7; TRBD2 aligns across 11 bases. With 5 bases clipped from V and 2 bases from J, the junction kept 5 bases outside the gene matches. CDR1 and CDR2 from the germline V gene are MNHEY and SMNVEV (reference sequence). This CDR3 contains 15 residues. The CDR3 DNA reads TGTGCCAGCAGTCCCGGGACTAGCGGAACCTACGAGCAGTACTTC. Protein product: CASSPGTSGTYEQYF.

The rearrangement uses TRBV7-9 and TRBJ2-2; D remains ambiguous. Germline assignment: CDR1 SEHNR and CDR2 FQNEAQ (reference sequence). Trimming stripped 5 bases from V and 6 bases from J, with 13 bases between. The CDR3 is 14 amino acids. CDR3 residues: CASSPGWSSGELFF. Written as DNA, the CDR3 is TGTGCCAGCAGCCCGGGCTGGTCATCCGGGGAGCTGTTTTTT.

J is TRBJ2-7 and V is TRBV11-3; D may be TRBD2 (6 bases). The CDR3 loop spans 16 amino acids. CDR1 and CDR2 (germline): SGHNT, YENEEA. Trimming shortened V by 5 bases and J by 5 bases, and 22 bases separated the two germline ends. The CDR3 bases are TGTGCCAGCAGCGTGGCTGGCACTAGCCGATGGAACGAGCAGTACTTC. Its translation: CASSVAGTSRWNEQYF.

V usage is TRBV6-5 and J usage is TRBJ2-7; perhaps TRBD1 as D (5 bases). This CDR3 spans 14 amino acids. Germline CDR1 reads MNHEY; CDR2 reads SVGAGI. Trimming took off 4 bases at V and 0 bases at J, with 10 bases between the two ends. CDR3 nucleotides: TGTGCCAGCAGTTTGACAGTTAGCTCCTACGAGCAGTACTTC. Protein sequence: CASSLTVSSYEQYF.

In its sample, this clone is medium-sized. The chain links TRBV6-6 to TRBJ1-2; D gene uncertain. The CDR3 contains 15 residues. Per the germline V gene, CDR1 is MNHNY and CDR2 is SVGAGI (reference sequence). Trimming took off 1 base at V and 3 bases at J, with 12 bases between the two ends. CDR3: CASSYWEGTDYGYTF. CDR3 nucleotide sequence: TGTGCCAGCAGTTACTGGGAGGGTACCGACTATGGCTACACCTTC.

The chain uses TRBV30 and TRBJ2-3; TRBD2 aligns across 11 bases. Per the germline V gene, CDR1 is GTSNPN and CDR2 is SVGIG (reference sequence). CDR3 length equals 18 residues. Trimming took 5 bases from V and 0 from J; bases not matched to a gene: 13. The CDR3 reads CAWVGLAETARSTDTQYF. The CDR3 nucleotides are TGTGCCTGGGTGGGACTAGCGGAGACAGCACGTAGCACAGATACGCAGTATTTT.

The table lists this clone with a count of one. The V call is TRBV16, the J call TRBJ2-7; TRBD2 aligns across 7 bases. The CDR3 is made up of 12 amino acids. Germline CDR1 and CDR2: KGHSY and FQNENV. V trimming: 4 bases; J trimming: 4 bases; junction bases outside the gene matches: 1. The CDR3 region is CASSRGGYEQYF. The CDR3 nucleotides are TGTGCCAGCAGCCGGGGGGGATACGAGCAGTACTTC.

This rearrangement joins TRBV19 to TRBJ2-7; 7 bases line up with TRBD1. The CDR3 is 16 amino acids. Germline lookup yields CDR1 LNHDA and CDR2 SQIVND (reference sequence). The ends lost 1 base at V and 3 bases at J; junction bases unmatched: 9. The chain's CDR3 is CASSIGITDRNYEQYF. The CDR3 DNA is TGTGCCAGTAGTATAGGAATTACGGACAGGAACTACGAGCAGTACTTC.

This clone was counted only a few times. The V gene is TRBV4-2, the J gene TRBJ1-5; D is perhaps TRBD1 (5 bases). The V gene's germline CDR1 is LGHNA and CDR2 YNFKEQ. V lost 1 base to trimming and J lost 4 bases, with 14 bases between them. The CDR3 is 16 residues long. As DNA, the CDR3 is TGTGCCAGCAGCCAAGTGGATCAGGGTAGGAATCAGCCCCAGCATTTT. It encodes CASSQVDQGRNQPQHF.

The rearrangement links TRBV5-6 to TRBJ2-1; D uncertain. The CDR3 has 13 residues. Germline CDR1 is SGHDT and CDR2 is YYEEEE. V gave up 4 bases and J gave up 4 bases, with 9 bases separating them. The CDR3 region has the DNA TGTGCCAGCAGCACCGACGGTTACAATGAGCAGTTCTTC. This sequence encodes CASSTDGYNEQFF.

This clone occurred once. The chain recombines TRBV27 with TRBJ2-1, with TRBD2 identical over 7 bases. V was clipped by 0 bases and J by 12 bases; unmatched bases: 8. This CDR3 is 14 amino acids long. The germline gives CDR1 MNHEY, CDR2 SMNVEV (reference sequence). CDR3 sequence reads: CASSLSLGGGRQFF. The CDR3 DNA sequence: TGTGCCAGCAGTTTATCGTTGGGGGGAGGGCGGCAGTTCTTC.